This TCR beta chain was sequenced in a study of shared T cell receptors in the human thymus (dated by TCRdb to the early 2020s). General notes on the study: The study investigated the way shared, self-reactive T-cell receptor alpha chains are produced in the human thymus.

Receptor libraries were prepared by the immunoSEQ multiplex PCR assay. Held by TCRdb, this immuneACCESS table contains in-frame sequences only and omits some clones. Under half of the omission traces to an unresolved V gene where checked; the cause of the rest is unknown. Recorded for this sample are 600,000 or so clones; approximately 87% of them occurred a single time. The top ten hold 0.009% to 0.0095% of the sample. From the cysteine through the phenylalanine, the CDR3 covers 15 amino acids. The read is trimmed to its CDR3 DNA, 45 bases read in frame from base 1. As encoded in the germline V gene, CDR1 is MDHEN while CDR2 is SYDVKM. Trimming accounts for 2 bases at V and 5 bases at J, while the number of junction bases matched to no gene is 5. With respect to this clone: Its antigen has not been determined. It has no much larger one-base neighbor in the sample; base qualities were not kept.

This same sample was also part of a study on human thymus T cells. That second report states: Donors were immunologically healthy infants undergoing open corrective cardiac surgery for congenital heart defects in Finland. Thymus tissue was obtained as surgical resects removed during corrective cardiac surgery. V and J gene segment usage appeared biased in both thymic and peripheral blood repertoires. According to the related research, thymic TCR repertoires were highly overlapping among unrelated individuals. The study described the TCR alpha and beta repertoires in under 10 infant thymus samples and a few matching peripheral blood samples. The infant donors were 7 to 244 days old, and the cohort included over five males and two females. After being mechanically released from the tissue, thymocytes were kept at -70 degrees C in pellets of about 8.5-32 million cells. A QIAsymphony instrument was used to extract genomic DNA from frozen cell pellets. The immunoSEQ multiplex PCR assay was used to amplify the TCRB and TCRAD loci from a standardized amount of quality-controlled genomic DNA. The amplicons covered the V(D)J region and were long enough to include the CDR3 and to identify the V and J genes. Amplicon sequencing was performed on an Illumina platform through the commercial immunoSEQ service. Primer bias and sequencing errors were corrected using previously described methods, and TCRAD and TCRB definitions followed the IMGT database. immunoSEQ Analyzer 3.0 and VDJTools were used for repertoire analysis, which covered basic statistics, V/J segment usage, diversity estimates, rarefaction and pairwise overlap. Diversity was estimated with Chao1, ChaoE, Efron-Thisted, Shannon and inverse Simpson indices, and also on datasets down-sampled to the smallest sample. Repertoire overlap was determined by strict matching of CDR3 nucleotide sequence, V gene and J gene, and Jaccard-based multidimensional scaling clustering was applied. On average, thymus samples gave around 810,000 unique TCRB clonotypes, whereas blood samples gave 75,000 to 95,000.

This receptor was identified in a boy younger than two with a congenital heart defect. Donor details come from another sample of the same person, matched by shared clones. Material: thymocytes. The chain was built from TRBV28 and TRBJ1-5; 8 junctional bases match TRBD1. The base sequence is TGTGCCAGCAGTTTAACAGGGGGGCCCTATCAGCCCCAGCATTTT. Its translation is CASSLTGGPYQPQHF.